What follows are 7 T cell receptor beta chains derived from one specimen sequenced in a study of memory CD4+ T cells and cytomegalovirus serostatus. Single viable CD3+CD4+CD8-CD45RO+ cells were sorted as the memory CD4+ T cells. Measured with immunoSEQ multiplex PCR; TCRdb has only the in-frame clones, and not every one. The sample shows 40,000 to 55,000 clones, around 82% of them seen only once. Sequences were obtained from memory CD4+ T cells from blood. Receptor source: an adult in good health and CMV-seronegative.

The genes are TRBV12-5 and TRBJ2-3; D not resolved. Trimming took 5 bases from V and 3 from J, leaving 3 bases between them. Looked up from germline, CDR1 is LGHNT and CDR2 is FRNRAP. The CDR3 is 11 amino acids. The CDR3 DNA is TGTGCTAGTGGTGAAACAGATACGCAGTATTTT. It specifies CASGETDTQYF.

Only a few counts were recorded for this clone. The rearrangement joins TRBV9 to TRBJ1-3; the D is unclear. CDR1 and CDR2 (germline): SGDLS, YYNGEE. The CDR3 has 15 residues. Deletions cut 2 bases from V and 0 bases from J, with 9 bases between. CDR3 DNA: TGTGCCAGCAGCGTCGGTATTAGCTCTGGAAACACCATATATTTT. This codes for CASSVGISSGNTIYF.

The chain carries TRBV30 and TRBJ1-2; possibly TRBD1 for D (5 bases). The CDR3 is 13 residues long. V lost 2 bases and J lost 6, with 13 bases in between. CDR1 and CDR2 from the germline V gene are GTSNPN and SVGIG (reference sequence). In DNA form, the CDR3 reads TGTGCCTGGAGTCAGGGTTTGGGTAATGGCTACACCTTC. Translation gives CAWSQGLGNGYTF.

V and J are TRBV7-3 and TRBJ2-3; 7 bases align to TRBD1. This CDR3 region has 14 residues. The ends lost 5 bases at V and 0 bases at J; junction bases unmatched: 2. The germline gives CDR1 SGHTA, CDR2 FQGTGA. The CDR3 region has the DNA TGTGCCAGCAGCCCACAGGGGAGCACAGATACGCAGTATTTT. It codes for CASSPQGSTDTQYF.

This rearrangement joins TRBV7-3 to TRBJ2-7; tentatively, D is TRBD1 (6 bases). The V and J ends lost 2 bases and 3 bases respectively, with 8 bases between them. This CDR3 is built from 13 residues. Germline V gene sequence: CDR1 SGHTA, CDR2 FQGTGA. Written as DNA, the CDR3 is TGTGCCAGCAGCTTATGGGACAACTACGAGCAGTACTTC. Its protein product is CASSLWDNYEQYF.

This clone appeared once. This chain connects TRBV9 to TRBJ1-2; D is possibly TRBD1 (6 bases). CDR1 and CDR2 (germline): SGDLS, YYNGEE. This CDR3 has 14 residues. With 4 bases removed from V and 4 bases from J, the gap between germline ends came to 14 bases. The CDR3 loop is CASSLDRSSYGYTF. The CDR3 nucleotides read TGTGCCAGCAGCCTAGACAGGAGCTCCTATGGCTACACCTTC.

The V call is TRBV2, the J call TRBJ2-7, with D possibly TRBD1 on 6 matching bases. The CDR3 sequence is 13 residues long. V lost 6 bases and J 7 bases, leaving 16 bases between the germline ends. Germline V lookup: CDR1 SNHLY, CDR2 FYNNEI. The CDR3 region is CASSQNRVGEQYF. DNA for the CDR3: TGTGCCAGCAGCCAGAACAGGGTGGGGGAGCAGTACTTC.